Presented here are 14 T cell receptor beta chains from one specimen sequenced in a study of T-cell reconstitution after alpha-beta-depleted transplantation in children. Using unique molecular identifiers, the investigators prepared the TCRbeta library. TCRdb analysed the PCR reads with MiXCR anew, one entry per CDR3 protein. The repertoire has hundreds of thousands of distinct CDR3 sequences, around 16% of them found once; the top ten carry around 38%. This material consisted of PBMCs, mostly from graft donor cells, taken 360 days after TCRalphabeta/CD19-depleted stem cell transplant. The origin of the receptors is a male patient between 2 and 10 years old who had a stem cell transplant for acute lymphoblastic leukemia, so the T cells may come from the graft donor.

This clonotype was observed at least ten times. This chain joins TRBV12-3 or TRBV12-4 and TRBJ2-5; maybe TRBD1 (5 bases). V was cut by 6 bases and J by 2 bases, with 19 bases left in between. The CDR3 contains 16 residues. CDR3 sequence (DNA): TGTGCCAGCAGCCAGGAGCCTAGGGGTTGGCAAGAGACCCAGTACTTC. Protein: CASSQEPRGWQETQYF.

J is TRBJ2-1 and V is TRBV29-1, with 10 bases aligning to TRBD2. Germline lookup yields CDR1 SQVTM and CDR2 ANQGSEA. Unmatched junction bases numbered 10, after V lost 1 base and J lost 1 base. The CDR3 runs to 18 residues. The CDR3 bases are TGCAGCGTTGAAGTCCCCAGCGGGAGGGCTACATCCTACAATGAGCAGTTCTTC. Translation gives CSVEVPSGRATSYNEQFF.

CDR3 nucleotide sequence: TGTGCCACCAGTGATTTCAACCGCAATGAGCAGTTCTTC. This codes for CATSDFNRNEQFF. The rearrangement links TRBV24-1 to TRBJ2-1; unclear D gene. The CDR3 has 13 residues. V was trimmed by 1 base and J by 6 bases, leaving 6 bases between them. Germline assignment: CDR1 KGHDR and CDR2 SFDVKD.

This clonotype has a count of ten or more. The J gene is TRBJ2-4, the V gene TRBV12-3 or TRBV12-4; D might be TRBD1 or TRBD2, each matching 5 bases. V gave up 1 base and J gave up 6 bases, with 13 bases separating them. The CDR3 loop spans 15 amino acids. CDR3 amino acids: CASSLGPGSLNIQYF. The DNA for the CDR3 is TGTGCCAGCAGTTTAGGGCCAGGGAGCTTAAACATTCAGTACTTC.

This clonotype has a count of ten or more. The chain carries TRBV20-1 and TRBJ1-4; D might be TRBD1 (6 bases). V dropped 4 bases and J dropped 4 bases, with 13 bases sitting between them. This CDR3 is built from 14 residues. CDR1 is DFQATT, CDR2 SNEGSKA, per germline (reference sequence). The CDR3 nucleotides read TGCAGTGCTATCCGAACAGGGTATAATGAAAAACTGTTTTTT. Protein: CSAIRTGYNEKLFF.

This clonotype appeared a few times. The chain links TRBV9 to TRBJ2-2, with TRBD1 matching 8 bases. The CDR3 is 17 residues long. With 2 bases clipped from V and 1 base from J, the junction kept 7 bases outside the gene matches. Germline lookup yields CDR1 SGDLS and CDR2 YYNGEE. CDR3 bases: TGTGCCAGCAGCGTTGGGATTACAGGGGGGAACACCGGGGAGCTGTTTTTT. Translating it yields CASSVGITGGNTGELFF.

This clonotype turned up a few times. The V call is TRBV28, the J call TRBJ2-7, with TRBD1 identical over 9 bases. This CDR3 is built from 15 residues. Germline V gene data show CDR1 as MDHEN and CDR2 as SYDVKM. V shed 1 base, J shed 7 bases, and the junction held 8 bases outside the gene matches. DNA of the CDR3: TGTGCCAGCAGTTTATCAGGGACAGGGAGGTTTGAGCAGTACTTC. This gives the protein CASSLSGTGRFEQYF.

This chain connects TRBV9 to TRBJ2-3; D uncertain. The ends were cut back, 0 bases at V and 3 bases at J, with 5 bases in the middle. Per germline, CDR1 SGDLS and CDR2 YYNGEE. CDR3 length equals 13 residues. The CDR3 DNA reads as TGTGCCAGCAGCGTAGGAAGAACAGATACGCAGTATTTT. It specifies CASSVGRTDTQYF.

This CDR3 reads CASSQELGLAERDEQFF. CDR3 DNA: TGTGCCAGCAGCCAAGAACTTGGACTAGCGGAGAGGGATGAGCAGTTCTTC. The rearrangement uses TRBV3-1 and TRBJ2-1; 10 bases fit TRBD2. V shed 0 bases, J shed 8 bases, and the junction held 10 bases outside the gene matches. CDR3 size: 17 residues. Germline CDR1 and CDR2: LGHDT and YNNKEL (reference sequence).

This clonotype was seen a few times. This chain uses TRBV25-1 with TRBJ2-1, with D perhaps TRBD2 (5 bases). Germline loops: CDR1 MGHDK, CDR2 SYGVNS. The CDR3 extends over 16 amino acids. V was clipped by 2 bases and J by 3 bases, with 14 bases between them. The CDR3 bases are TGTGCCAGCAGTGAAAGTGGGCGGGCTCTCTACAATGAGCAGTTCTTC. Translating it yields CASSESGRALYNEQFF.

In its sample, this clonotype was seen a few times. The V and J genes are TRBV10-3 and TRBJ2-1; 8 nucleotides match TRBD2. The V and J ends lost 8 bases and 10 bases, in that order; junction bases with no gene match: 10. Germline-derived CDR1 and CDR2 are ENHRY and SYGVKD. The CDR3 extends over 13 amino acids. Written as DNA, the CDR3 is TGTGCCATCGAAGACCCCATAGCGGGGGAGCAGTTCTTC. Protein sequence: CAIEDPIAGEQFF.

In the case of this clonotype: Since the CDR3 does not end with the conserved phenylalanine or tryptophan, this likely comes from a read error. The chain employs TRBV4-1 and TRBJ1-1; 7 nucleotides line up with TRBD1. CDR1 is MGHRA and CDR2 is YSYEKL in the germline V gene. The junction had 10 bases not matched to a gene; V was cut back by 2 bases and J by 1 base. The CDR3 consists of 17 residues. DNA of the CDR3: TGCGCCAGCAGCCAAACCACGGGACAGACCGGGAACACTGAAGCTTTCTAT. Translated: CASSQTTGQTGNTEAFY.

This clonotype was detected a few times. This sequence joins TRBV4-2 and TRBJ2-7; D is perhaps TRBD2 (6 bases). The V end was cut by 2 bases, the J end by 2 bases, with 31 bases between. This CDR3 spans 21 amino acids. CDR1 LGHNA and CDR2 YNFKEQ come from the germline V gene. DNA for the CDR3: TGTGCCAGCAGCCAACCCCCCTCAAAAGTGAACGGGAGACCCCTAACCTACGAGCAGTACTTC. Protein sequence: CASSQPPSKVNGRPLTYEQYF.

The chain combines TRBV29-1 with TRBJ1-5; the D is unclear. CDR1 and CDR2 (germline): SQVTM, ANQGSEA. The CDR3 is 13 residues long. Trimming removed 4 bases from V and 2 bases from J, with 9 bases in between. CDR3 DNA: TGCAGCGTTGGGCCCCAGGGCAATCAGCCCCAGCATTTT. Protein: CSVGPQGNQPQHF.